These 24 T cell receptor beta chains came from one sample sequenced in a study of blood T cell repertoires in COVID-19. Some clones are missing from TCRdb's copy, which holds only in-frame ones; the method was immunoSEQ multiplex PCR. The sample lists 350,000 or so clones, about 91% occurring once. Sequenced input: peripheral blood. The receptors derive from a young woman with COVID-19, enrolled during active disease.

V gene TRBV11-2 combines with J gene TRBJ1-5; D unclear. Trimming left V 3 bases short and J 5 bases short, with 11 bases between. Germline V gene lookup returns CDR1 SGHAT and CDR2 FQNNGV. The CDR3 extends over 14 amino acids. The CDR3 sequence is CASSFSGTHQPQHF. CDR3 DNA: TGTGCCAGCAGCTTTTCGGGAACCCATCAGCCCCAGCATTTT. The whole variable domain, remainder taken from reference TRBV11-2 and TRBJ1-5, is EAGVAQSPRYKIIEKRQSVAFWCNPISGHATLYWYQQILGQGPKLLIQFQNNGVVDDSQLPKDRFSAERLKGVDSTLKIQPAKLEDSAVYLCASSFSGTHQPQHFGDGTRLSIL.

This clone was seen only a few times. The rearrangement uses TRBV2 and TRBJ1-2; weak D call: TRBD1 (6 bases). This CDR3 comprises 16 residues. Trimming left V 7 bases short and J 6 bases short, with 24 bases between. Germline V gene data show CDR1 as SNHLY and CDR2 as FYNNEI. The CDR3, as DNA: TGTGCCAGCACCAGGGGTCCGGAGCCGGGGGGCGATGGCTACACCTTC. It codes for CASTRGPEPGGDGYTF.

The CDR3 bases are TGTGCCAGTAGTGGTCCCGGGGATTCGGTCTATGGCTACACCTTC. Residues: CASSGPGDSVYGYTF. The rearrangement joins TRBV19 to TRBJ1-2; D ambiguous. In germline, CDR1 is LNHDA, CDR2 SQIVND (reference sequence). CDR3 size: 15 residues. V was trimmed by 5 bases and J by 4 bases, leaving 17 bases between them.

This sequence joins TRBV4-3 and TRBJ2-1; 12 nucleotides agree with TRBD2. There are 21 residues in the CDR3. J was trimmed by 4 bases and V by 1 base; bases with no gene match: 17. CDR1 and CDR2 from the germline V gene are LGHNA and YSLEER. The CDR3 reads CASSQVDGLAGTSPLYNEQFF. The CDR3 region has the DNA TGCGCCAGCAGCCAAGTGGACGGACTAGCGGGGACCTCCCCCTTGTACAATGAGCAGTTCTTC.

This CDR3 reads CASSIGGQGGADTQYF. DNA for the CDR3: TGTGCCAGTAGTATAGGTGGACAGGGGGGCGCAGATACGCAGTATTTT. The V call is TRBV19, the J call TRBJ2-3; TRBD1 matches 10 bases. The CDR3 has 16 residues. The J segment lost 4 bases and the V segment lost 1 base, leaving 5 bases of the junction unmatched. Germline V gives CDR1 LNHDA, CDR2 SQIVND (reference sequence).

The chain has TRBV2 and TRBJ1-1; 8 bases line up with TRBD1. V lost 6 bases and J lost 2; bases outside the gene matches: 5. Looked up from germline, CDR1 is SNHLY and CDR2 is FYNNEI. This CDR3 is 14 amino acids long. The CDR3: CASRLTGVNTEAFF. The CDR3 DNA follows: TGTGCCAGCAGGTTGACAGGGGTTAACACTGAAGCTTTCTTT.

For the CDR3, the DNA is TGCGCCAGCAGCTCGACTAGAGGGAACGGGGAGCTGTTTTTT. It translates to CASSSTRGNGELFF. The chain has TRBV5-1 and TRBJ2-2, with D possibly matching TRBD2 (6 bases). V lost 3 bases and J 7 bases, leaving 13 bases between the germline ends. The germline V gene has CDR1 SGHRS and CDR2 YFSETQ. The CDR3 runs to 14 residues. Together with reference TRBV5-1 and TRBJ2-2, the CDR3 gives the full variable domain: KAGVTQTPRYLIKTRGQQVTLSCSPISGHRSVSWYQQTPGQGLQFLFEYFSETQRNKGNFPGRFSGRQFSNSRSEMNVSTLELGDSALYLCASSSTRGNGELFFGEGSRLTVL.

Here the CDR3 reads CASSQLTGAGDTIYF. The DNA of the CDR3 is TGTGCCAGCAGCCAACTGACAGGGGCCGGGGACACCATATATTTT. This chain joins TRBV4-2 and TRBJ1-3; TRBD1 matches 8 bases. Germline loops: CDR1 LGHNA, CDR2 YNFKEQ. The V segment lost 2 bases and the J segment 8 bases; nucleotides outside the gene matches: 8. This CDR3 contains 15 residues.

The V call is TRBV3-1 (or the pseudogene TRBV3-2), the J call TRBJ1-2, with no clear D. The CDR3 length is 14 residues. The V end was cut by 0 bases, the J end by 10 bases, with 15 bases between. The germline V gene has CDR1 LGHDT and CDR2 YNNKEL (reference sequence). The CDR3 DNA reads as TGTGCCAGCAGCCAAGAACTACGAGGATCTGACTACACCTTC. This codes for CASSQELRGSDYTF.

The chain uses TRBV6-4 and TRBJ1-2; D perhaps matches TRBD1 (6 bases). This CDR3 is 16 amino acids long. Germline-derived CDR1 and CDR2 are MRHNA and SNTAGT. The V gene lost 0 bases and the J gene lost 0 bases, with 11 bases spanning the gap. CDR3 in DNA: TGTGCCAGCAGTGACTCGCTGGACAGCCCTAACTATGGCTACACCTTC. Protein sequence: CASSDSLDSPNYGYTF.

The J gene is TRBJ2-3, the V gene TRBV5-5; D perhaps matches TRBD2 (5 bases). The V end lost 0 bases, the J end lost 1 base, and 9 bases lay between the germline ends. This CDR3 spans 15 amino acids. The germline CDR1 and CDR2 sequences are SGHKS and YYEKEE (reference sequence). This chain's CDR3 is CASSLGSGGTDTQYF. Written as DNA, the CDR3 is TGTGCCAGCAGCTTGGGGAGCGGTGGCACAGATACGCAGTATTTT.

The chain is built from TRBV6-5 and TRBJ2-2, with D possibly TRBD2 on 6 matching bases. V gave up 7 bases and J gave up 7 bases, with 13 bases separating them. CDR1 is MNHEY, CDR2 SVGAGI, per germline. The CDR3 is 13 residues long. CDR3 bases: TGTGCCAGCACGCGGGGACCAGGCGGGGAGCTGTTTTTT. This encodes CASTRGPGGELFF.

The chain uses TRBV6-6 and TRBJ2-1; tentatively, D is TRBD2 (6 bases). With 8 bases removed from V and 3 bases from J, the gap between germline ends came to 17 bases. The CDR3 runs to 15 residues. CDR1 MNHNY and CDR2 SVGAGI come from the germline V gene (reference sequence). The CDR3 reads CASGEVAAGYNEQFF. The CDR3, as DNA: TGTGCCAGCGGGGAAGTAGCGGCTGGCTACAATGAGCAGTTCTTC.

This clone was picked up one time. V usage is TRBV3-1 (or the pseudogene TRBV3-2) and J usage is TRBJ1-2; D is ambiguous. The CDR3 has 11 amino acids. Germline V CDR1 and CDR2: LGHDT, YNNKEL (reference sequence). V gave up 2 bases and J gave up 5 bases, with 3 bases separating them. Here the CDR3 reads CASSQLYGYTF. The CDR3 coding sequence is TGTGCCAGCAGCCAACTTTATGGCTACACCTTC.

The V call is TRBV19, the J call TRBJ2-1, with 9 bases matching TRBD1. The length of the CDR3 is 13 residues. J gave up 9 bases and V 5 bases, and 5 bases lay outside the gene matches. CDR1 is LNHDA, CDR2 SQIVND, per germline (reference sequence). The CDR3 reads CASSATGGAEQFF. The CDR3 DNA reads as TGTGCCAGTAGTGCGACAGGGGGAGCTGAGCAGTTCTTC.

This clone has just a few counts. The genes are TRBV5-4 and TRBJ1-5; 7 nucleotides match TRBD1. The CDR3 covers 14 residues. Losses at the gene ends were 4 bases for V and 1 base for J; bases not matched to a gene: 2. Per the germline V gene, CDR1 is SGHNT and CDR2 is YYREEE (reference sequence). In nucleotides, the CDR3 is TGTGCCAGCAGCGTACAGGGGAGCAATCAGCCCCAGCATTTT. Translated, it gives CASSVQGSNQPQHF. Looking up the rest from reference TRBV5-4 and TRBJ1-5 gives the full variable domain: ETGVTQSPTHLIKTRGQQVTLRCSSQSGHNTVSWYQQALGQGPQFIFQYYREEENGRGNFPPRFSGLQFPNYSSELNVNALELDDSALYLCASSVQGSNQPQHFGDGTRLSIL.

As DNA, the CDR3 is TGTGCCAGCAGCTCCTTTGAGGGAGTTGACCAAGAGACCCAGTACTTC. Its translation is CASSSFEGVDQETQYF. J is TRBJ2-5 and V is TRBV7-8; a possible D gene is TRBD2 (5 bases). V was shortened by 4 bases and J by 0 bases, with 15 bases between the two germline ends. The CDR3 is 16 amino acids. Germline loops: CDR1 SGHVS, CDR2 FQNEAQ.

This chain connects TRBV6-5 to TRBJ1-1; 8 bases are a match to TRBD1. The CDR3 extends over 13 amino acids. The ends lost 6 bases at V and 2 bases at J; junction bases unmatched: 2. Per the germline V gene, CDR1 is MNHEY and CDR2 is SVGAGI. The CDR3 sequence is CASSGQGNTEAFF. In DNA, the CDR3 is TGTGCCAGCAGCGGACAGGGTAACACTGAAGCTTTCTTT.

The chain combines TRBV15 with TRBJ2-1; D ambiguous. With 5 bases removed from V and 0 bases from J, the gap between germline ends came to 14 bases. The CDR3 has 16 amino acids. The V gene's germline CDR1 is LNHNV and CDR2 YYDKDF (reference sequence). The DNA for the CDR3 is TGTGCCACCAGCGGCTTTACGGAGAGCTCCTACAATGAGCAGTTCTTC. It encodes CATSGFTESSYNEQFF.

This clone was found once. Other nucleotide sequences in the sample specify the same CDR3. The rearrangement uses TRBV5-1 and TRBJ2-1, with 7 bases identical to TRBD1. CDR1 is SGHRS and CDR2 is YFSETQ in the germline V gene. This CDR3 has 15 residues. V was pared by 3 bases and J by 0 bases, with 3 bases of the junction left unmatched. CDR3 residues: CASSSTGSSYNEQFF. The DNA for the CDR3 is TGCGCCAGCAGCTCGACAGGGAGCTCCTACAATGAGCAGTTCTTC.

As for this clone: The same CDR3 arises from other DNA sequences in this sample as well. The V and J genes are TRBV4-1 and TRBJ1-1, with a possible D match to TRBD1 (6 bases). The CDR3 runs 13 residues. Germline CDR1 is MGHRA and CDR2 is YSYEKL. Trimming took off 0 bases at V and 8 bases at J, with 10 bases between the two ends. This chain's CDR3 is CASSQEGRGEAFF. The DNA of the CDR3 is TGCGCCAGCAGCCAAGAGGGCAGGGGCGAAGCTTTCTTT.

The chain carries TRBV6-5 and TRBJ1-5; a weak D match, TRBD1 (5 bases). From germline, CDR1 is MNHEY and CDR2 SVGAGI. The CDR3 runs to 13 residues. The germline V and J ends were trimmed by 6 bases and 4 bases, with 10 bases remaining between them. The CDR3 DNA sequence: TGTGCCAGCAGCGACAGATTAAATCAGCCCCAGCATTTT. It encodes CASSDRLNQPQHF.

The CDR3 DNA follows: TGTGCCAGCGCCCTAAGCTATGGCTACACCTTC. Its translation: CASALSYGYTF. This chain links TRBV6-5 with TRBJ1-2; no reliable D call. This CDR3 has 11 amino acids. Trimming left V 8 bases short and J 4 bases short, with 8 bases between. CDR1 and CDR2 from the germline V gene are MNHEY and SVGAGI.

This clone is a singleton in its sample. V and J are TRBV19 and TRBJ1-2, with TRBD1 matching 8 bases. Germline CDR1 LNHDA, CDR2 SQIVND (reference sequence). This CDR3 is built from 14 residues. V shed 3 bases, J shed 4 bases, and the junction held 4 bases outside the gene matches. CDR3 coding DNA: TGTGCCAGTAGTATCAGGCAGGGGGCCTATGGCTACACCTTC. This gives the protein CASSIRQGAYGYTF.